Listed below are T cell receptor beta chains from one sample, sequenced in a study of beta chain features in type 1 diabetes. Using immunoSEQ multiplex PCR, the repertoire was profiled, and TCRdb retains in-frame clones only, with some absent. The sample consists of approximately 400,000 clones, about 16% of them appearing once. Sequencing used naive CD4+ T cells from blood. The receptors derive from a woman aged 18-29 years in good health. CDR3s leave out the opening cysteine and the closing phenylalanine or tryptophan. The order of the fields is clone size, V gene, J gene, CDR3 protein. Rows give clone size only sometimes, using once, few, many, or a class for an expanded clone.

>NA|TRBV30|TRBJ2-1
AWRRWRENNEQF
>NA|TRBV30|TRBJ2-1
AWSVTGGYNEQF
>few|TRBV11-3|TRBJ2-3
ASSTRTGVDTQY
>few|TRBV29-1|TRBJ2-7
SVDLLSRRGTYEQY
>few|TRBV30|TRBJ1-5
ASSPDSVVSGNQPQH
>NA|TRBV11-3|TRBJ2-7
ASSLGGEYEQY
>NA|TRBV2|TRBJ2-4
ASRVGAKNIQY
>few|TRBV7-5|TRBJ1-5
EVGGDQPQH
>few|TRBV29-1|TRBJ2-1
SIRAGEGSYNEQF
>once|TRBV29-1|TRBJ1-1
SAILRTEAF
>NA|TRBV6-6|TRBJ2-5
ASSYTRLGGETQY
>NA|TRBV7-2|TRBJ1-5
ASSLVLYQPQH
>NA|TRBV6-6|TRBJ1-2
ASILQRGVGGYT
>few|TRBV19|TRBJ2-1
ASSKATGNNEQF
>NA|TRBV29-1|TRBJ1-4
SVERGQAEKLF
>NA|TRBV5-6|TRBJ1-1
ASSFVEGHGAF
>NA|TRBV5-1|TRBJ2-3
ASRSGISTDTQY
>NA|TRBV30|TRBJ1-1
AWRIRQGLMNTEAF
>few|TRBV2|TRBJ2-5
ASSAEVAGYQETQY
>NA|TRBV5-4|TRBJ2-7
ASSLGAGTYEQY
>few|TRBV14|TRBJ2-5
ASSQRLAGPQETQY
>few|TRBV28|TRBJ2-3
ASRVGLAGGRSIDTQY
>few|TRBV5-1|TRBJ2-2
ASSFGHVGGGELF
>few|TRBV7-9|TRBJ2-5
ASSQTSGFQETQY
>few|TRBV7-8|TRBJ2-1
ASSFARERPF
>few|TRBV7-2|TRBJ2-3
ASSLPGLAGPSTDTQY
>NA|TRBV18|TRBJ2-1
ASSPLLAGNNEQF
>few|TRBV18|NA
ASSPSSYEQY
>NA|TRBV18|TRBJ2-5
ASSPGRRPQEGQY
>NA|TRBV10-3|TRBJ1-1
AIRRLVTDENTEAF
>few|TRBV27|TRBJ2-5
ASSFASGRQETQY
>few|TRBV30|TRBJ2-1
AWSRGFGKNEQF
>NA|TRBV7-2|TRBJ2-2
ASSKGQTANTGELF
>few|TRBV6-5|TRBJ2-3
ASSYYRGAFTDTQY
>few|TRBV28|TRBJ2-5
ASSFYETQY
>few|TRBV4-2|TRBJ2-7
ASSPDRYLREQY
>few|TRBV7-9|TRBJ2-5
ASSSGLRPRQLQETQY
>NA|TRBV7-8|TRBJ1-5
ASSLEGVSNQPQH
>few|TRBV14|TRBJ2-7
ASSHNLKQY
>few|TRBV6-5|TRBJ2-1
ASSAWTGGRGEQF
>NA|TRBV30|TRBJ1-1
AWRGGYTEAF
>few|TRBV28|TRBJ2-4
ASSLFSGKAKNIQY
>few|TRBV30|TRBJ1-5
AWSGQFNQPQH
>NA|TRBV27|TRBJ1-4
ASSLARGREKLF
>NA|TRBV30|TRBJ2-1
AWSWRDRGYNEQF
>NA|TRBV11-3|TRBJ2-2
ASSLGRLTSTGELF
>few|TRBV20-1|TRBJ1-2
SARTDYGYT
>NA|TRBV11-2|TRBJ2-5
ASSFNRQETQY
>NA|TRBV13|TRBJ2-6
ASSLGGYSGANVLT
>few|TRBV28|TRBJ1-2
ASSFPLYGYT
>NA|TRBV6-5|TRBJ2-3
ASQGLADLGDTQY
>few|TRBV13|TRBJ2-2
ASSLGGQGNTGELF
>NA|TRBV5-1|TRBJ2-7
ASSITSRTPYEQY